The 4 T cell receptor beta chains presented below share a single source sample, sequenced in a study of blood T cell repertoires in COVID-19. Profiled with immunoSEQ multiplex PCR; TCRdb holds only in-frame clones, not every one. Seen here are approximately 64,000 clones, roughly 84% observed once, and the top ten hold about 4%. Sequenced sample: peripheral blood. These receptors were collected from a man aged 65 to 79 with acute or convalescent COVID-19.

The J gene is TRBJ2-7, the V gene TRBV5-1; 8 positions match TRBD1. Per germline, CDR1 SGHRS and CDR2 YFSETQ. The trim removed 4 bases at V and 1 base at J, leaving 7 bases unmatched. There are 15 residues in the CDR3. CDR3 in amino acids: CASSRAGTGSYEQYF. In nucleotides, the CDR3 is TGCGCCAGCAGCAGGGCCGGGACAGGATCCTACGAGCAGTACTTC.

The chain recombines TRBV19 with TRBJ2-1, with 8 bases identical to TRBD2. V lost 8 bases and J lost 1; bases outside the gene matches: 16. The germline V gene encodes CDR1 LNHDA and CDR2 SQIVND (reference sequence). The CDR3 covers 18 residues. The chain's CDR3 is CASPTGSGVVVSYNEQFF. The CDR3 region has the DNA TGTGCCAGTCCCACAGGTAGCGGGGTTGTGGTTTCCTACAATGAGCAGTTCTTC.

This clone was seen only once. V is TRBV7-9 and J is TRBJ2-5, with 7 bases identical to TRBD2. With V trimmed by 6 bases and J by 1 base, 8 bases remained unmatched. Germline V gene lookup returns CDR1 SEHNR and CDR2 FQNEAQ (reference sequence). The CDR3 consists of 15 residues. CDR3 protein: CASRQTGGSQETQYF. The CDR3 DNA follows: TGTGCCAGCAGACAGACCGGGGGGTCCCAAGAGACCCAGTACTTC.

J is TRBJ1-1 and V is TRBV27; D not resolved. Per the germline V gene, CDR1 is MNHEY and CDR2 is SMNVEV (reference sequence). This CDR3 contains 14 residues. V was shortened by 6 bases and J by 1 base, with 12 bases between the two germline ends. In DNA form, the CDR3 reads TGTGCCAGCAGCCTCAAAACACAGAACACTGAAGCTTTCTTT. Translated: CASSLKTQNTEAFF.